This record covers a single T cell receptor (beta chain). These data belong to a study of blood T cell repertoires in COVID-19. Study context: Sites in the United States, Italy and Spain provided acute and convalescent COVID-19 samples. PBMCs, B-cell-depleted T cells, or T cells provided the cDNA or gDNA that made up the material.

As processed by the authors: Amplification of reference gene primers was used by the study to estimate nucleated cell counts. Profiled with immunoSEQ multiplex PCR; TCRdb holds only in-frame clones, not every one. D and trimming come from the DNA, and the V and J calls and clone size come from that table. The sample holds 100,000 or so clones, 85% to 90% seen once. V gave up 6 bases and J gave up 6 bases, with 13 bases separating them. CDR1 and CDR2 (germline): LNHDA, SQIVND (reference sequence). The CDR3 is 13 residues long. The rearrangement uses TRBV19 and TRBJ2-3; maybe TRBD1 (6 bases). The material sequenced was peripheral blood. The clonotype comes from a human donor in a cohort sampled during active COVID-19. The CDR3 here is CASRKHREDTQYF. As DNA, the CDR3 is TGTGCCAGTAGAAAACACAGGGAGGATACGCAGTATTTT.